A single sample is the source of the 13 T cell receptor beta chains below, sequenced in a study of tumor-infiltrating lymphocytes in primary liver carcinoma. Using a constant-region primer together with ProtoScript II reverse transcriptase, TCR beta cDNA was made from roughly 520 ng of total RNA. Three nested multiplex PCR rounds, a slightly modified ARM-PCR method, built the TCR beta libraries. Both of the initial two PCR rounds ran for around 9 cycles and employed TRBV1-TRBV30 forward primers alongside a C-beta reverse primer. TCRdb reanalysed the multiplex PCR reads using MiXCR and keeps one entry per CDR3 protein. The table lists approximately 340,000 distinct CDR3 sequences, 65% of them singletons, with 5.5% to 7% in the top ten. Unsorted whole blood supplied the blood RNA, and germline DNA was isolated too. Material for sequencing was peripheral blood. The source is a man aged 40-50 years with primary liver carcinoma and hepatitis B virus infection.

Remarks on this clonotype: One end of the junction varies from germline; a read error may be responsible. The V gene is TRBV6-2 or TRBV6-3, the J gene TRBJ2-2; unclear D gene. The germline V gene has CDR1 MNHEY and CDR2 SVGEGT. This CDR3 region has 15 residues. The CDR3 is CVSSFSGTNTGELFF. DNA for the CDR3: TGTGTCAGCAGTTTTTCGGGTACGAACACCGGGGAGCTGTTTTTT.

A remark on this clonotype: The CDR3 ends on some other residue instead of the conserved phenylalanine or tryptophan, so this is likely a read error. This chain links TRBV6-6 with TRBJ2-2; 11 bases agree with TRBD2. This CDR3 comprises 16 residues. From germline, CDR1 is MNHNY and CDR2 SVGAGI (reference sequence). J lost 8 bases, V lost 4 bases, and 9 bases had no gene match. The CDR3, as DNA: TGTGCCAGCAGTTTTCTAGCGGGAGGCAATGGGGGGGAGCTGTTTTTA. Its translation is CASSFLAGGNGGELFL.

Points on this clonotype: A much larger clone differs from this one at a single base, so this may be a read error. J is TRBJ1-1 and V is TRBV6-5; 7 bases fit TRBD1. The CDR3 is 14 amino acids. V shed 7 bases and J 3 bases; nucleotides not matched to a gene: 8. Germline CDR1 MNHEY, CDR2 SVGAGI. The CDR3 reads CASNSGQTYTEAFF. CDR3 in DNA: TGTGCCAGCAATTCGGGACAGACTTACACTGAAGCTTTCTTT.

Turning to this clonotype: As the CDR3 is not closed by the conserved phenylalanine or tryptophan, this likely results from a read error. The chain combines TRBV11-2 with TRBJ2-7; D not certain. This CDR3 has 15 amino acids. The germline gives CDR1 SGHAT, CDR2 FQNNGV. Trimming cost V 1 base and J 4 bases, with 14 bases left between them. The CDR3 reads CASSLGPKLTYEQYL. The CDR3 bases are TGTGCCAGCAGCTTAGGTCCTAAGCTAACTTACGAGCAGTACCTC.

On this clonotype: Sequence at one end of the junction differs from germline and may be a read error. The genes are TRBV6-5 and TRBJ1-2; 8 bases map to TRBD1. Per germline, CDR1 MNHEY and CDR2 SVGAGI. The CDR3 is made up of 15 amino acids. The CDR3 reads CASSFAPDRVYDYTF. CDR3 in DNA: TGTGCCAGCAGTTTCGCGCCGGACAGGGTTTATGACTACACCTTC.

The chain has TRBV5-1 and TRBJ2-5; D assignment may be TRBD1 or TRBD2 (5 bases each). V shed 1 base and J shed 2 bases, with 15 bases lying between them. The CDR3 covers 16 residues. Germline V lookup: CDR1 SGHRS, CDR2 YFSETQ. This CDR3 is CASSLNTGTPQETQYF. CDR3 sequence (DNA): TGCGCCAGCAGCTTGAATACTGGGACGCCGCAAGAGACCCAGTACTTC.

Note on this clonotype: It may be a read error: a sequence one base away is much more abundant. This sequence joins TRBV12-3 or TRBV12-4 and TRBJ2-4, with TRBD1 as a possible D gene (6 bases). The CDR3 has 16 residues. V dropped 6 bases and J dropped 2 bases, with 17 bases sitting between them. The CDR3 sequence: CASSLGEGETKNIQYF. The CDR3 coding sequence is TGTGCCAGCAGCCTAGGAGAGGGGGAAACCAAAAACATTCAGTACTTC.

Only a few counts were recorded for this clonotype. As DNA, the CDR3 is TGTGCCTGGAGTGTAACTCCACTCTACGAGCAGTACTTC. Amino acids: CAWSVTPLYEQYF. The V and J genes are TRBV30 and TRBJ2-7; D uncertain. This CDR3 region has 13 residues. V gave up 0 bases and J gave up 3 bases, with 9 bases separating them. Germline V gives CDR1 GTSNPN, CDR2 SVGIG (reference sequence).

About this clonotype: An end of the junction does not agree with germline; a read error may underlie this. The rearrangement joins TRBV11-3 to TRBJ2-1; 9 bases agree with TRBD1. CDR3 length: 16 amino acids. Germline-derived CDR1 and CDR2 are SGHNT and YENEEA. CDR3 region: CASSPRRDRVSNEHFF. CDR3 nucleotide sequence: TGTGCAAGCAGCCCTAGGCGGGACAGGGTTTCCAATGAGCATTTCTTC. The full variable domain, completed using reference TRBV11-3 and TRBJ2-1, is EAGVVQSPRYKIIEKKQPVAFWCNPISGHNTLYWYLQNLGQGPELLIRYENEEAVDDSQLPKDRFSAERLKGVDSTLKIQPAELGDSAVYLCASSPRRDRVSNEHFFGPGTRLTVL.

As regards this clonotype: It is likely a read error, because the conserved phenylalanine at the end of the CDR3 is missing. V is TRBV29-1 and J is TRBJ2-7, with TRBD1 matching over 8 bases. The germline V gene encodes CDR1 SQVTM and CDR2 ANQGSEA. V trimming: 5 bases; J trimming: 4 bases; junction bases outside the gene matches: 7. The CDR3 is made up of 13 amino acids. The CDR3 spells CSVRTGSQYEQYS. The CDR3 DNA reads TGCAGCGTTAGGACAGGGAGCCAATACGAGCAGTACTCC.

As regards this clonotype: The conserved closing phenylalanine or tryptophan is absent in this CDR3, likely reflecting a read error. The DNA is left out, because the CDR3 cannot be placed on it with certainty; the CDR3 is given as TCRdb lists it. CDR3: CSARPGGNGQVL. The chain joins TRBV29-1 to TRBJ2-1; TRBD1 reflects the table's D call only, with no check against the DNA. In germline, CDR1 is SQVTM, CDR2 ANQGSEA. The CDR3 numbers 12 amino acids, ends counted.

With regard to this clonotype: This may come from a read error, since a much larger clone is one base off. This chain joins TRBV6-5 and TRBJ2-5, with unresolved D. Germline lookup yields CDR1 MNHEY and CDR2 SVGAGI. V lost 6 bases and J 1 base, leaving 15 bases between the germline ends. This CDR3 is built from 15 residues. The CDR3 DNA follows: TGTGCCAGCAGGCAAAATGCACGGACCCAAGAGACCCAGTACTTC. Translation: CASRQNARTQETQYF.

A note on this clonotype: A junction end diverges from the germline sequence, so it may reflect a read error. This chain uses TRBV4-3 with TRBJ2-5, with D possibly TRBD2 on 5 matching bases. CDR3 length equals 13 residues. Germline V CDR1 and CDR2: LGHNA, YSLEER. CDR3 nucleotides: TGCGCCAGCAACCAAGCCTTAGGAGGGACCCAGTACTTC. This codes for CASNQALGGTQYF.